Each of the 13 T cell receptor beta chains below was sequenced from the same sample in a study of T cells in Graves' hyperthyroidism and ophthalmopathy. Amplified TCR beta CDR3 regions came from RNA transcripts. The HTBI primer set served for first-round RT-PCR of the TCR CDR3. TCRdb used MiXCR to reprocess the multiplex PCR reads, holding one entry per CDR3 protein. The data hold about 680,000 distinct CDR3 sequences, with approximately 36% observed a single time. Material for sequencing was blood. Receptors were obtained from a woman between 35 and 50 years old with Graves' hyperthyroidism.

The chain carries TRBV2 and TRBJ2-7; no firm D call. The J call is doubtful: the DNA matches TRBJ2-1 better. Germline V lookup: CDR1 SNHLY, CDR2 FYNNEI. The length of the CDR3 is 14 residues. The DNA of the CDR3 is TGTGCCAGCAGTCCTCTAGAGACCTACAATGAGCAGTTCTTC. Translated: CASSPLETYNEQFF.

Ten or more counts support this clonotype. The genes are TRBV11-3 and TRBJ1-2; D remains ambiguous. Germline lookup yields CDR1 SGHNT and CDR2 YENEEA. Trimming removed 0 bases at V and 6 bases at J, with 8 bases between. CDR3 size: 13 residues. The DNA for the CDR3 is TGTGCCAGCAGCTTAGATCGTAGACATGGCTACACCTTC. Its protein product is CASSLDRRHGYTF.

The chain is built from TRBV7-8 and TRBJ2-6; the D gene is possibly TRBD2 (6 bases). The CDR3 has 17 residues. CDR1 and CDR2 (germline): SGHVS, FQNEAQ. V lost 5 bases to trimming and J lost 2 bases, with 16 bases between them. The CDR3 nucleotides are TGTGCCAGCAGCCGGGGAGGTGGGGGGACTGGGGCCAACGTCCTGACTTTC. As protein: CASSRGGGGTGANVLTF.

This clonotype was seen many times. The chain joins TRBV10-2 to TRBJ1-1; D is unclear. The CDR3 runs to 13 residues. Between the trimmed V and J ends, which lost 11 bases and 0 bases, there was a span of 13 bases. The germline V gene encodes CDR1 WSHSY and CDR2 SAAADI. As DNA, the CDR3 is TGCGCCGGCAAAAGGGCCTTGAACACTGAAGCTTTCTTT. It codes for CAGKRALNTEAFF.

This clonotype is a singleton in its sample. This chain connects TRBV27 to TRBJ2-7, with TRBD1 identical over 8 bases. Per germline, CDR1 MNHEY and CDR2 SMNVEV (reference sequence). V lost 0 bases and J lost 6; bases outside the gene matches: 4. The CDR3 has 14 residues. DNA of the CDR3: TGTGCCAGCAGTTTATCCGGGACAGGTGGCGAGCAGTACTTC. This encodes CASSLSGTGGEQYF.

This clonotype was observed a handful of times. The chain is built from TRBV6-2 or TRBV6-3 and TRBJ2-2; 8 bases align to TRBD2. With 11 bases clipped from V and 3 bases from J, the junction kept 5 bases outside the gene matches. The CDR3 contains 13 residues. CDR1 is MNHEY and CDR2 is SVGEGT in the germline V gene. This chain's CDR3 is CAGRTSYTGELFF. Here the CDR3 DNA reads TGTGCCGGAAGGACTAGCTACACCGGGGAGCTGTTTTTT.

V and J are TRBV29-1 and TRBJ1-1; 9 nucleotides line up with TRBD1. V shed 6 bases and J 10 bases; nucleotides not matched to a gene: 9. Germline assignment: CDR1 SQVTM and CDR2 ANQGSEA. The length of the CDR3 is 12 residues. CDR3 sequence reads: CSVEGGTGSAFF. In DNA, the CDR3 is TGCAGCGTAGAGGGGGGGACAGGGTCAGCTTTCTTT.

The V call is TRBV12-3 or TRBV12-4, the J call TRBJ2-2; D gene unclear. The CDR3 totals 14 residues. V gave up 5 bases and J gave up 6 bases, with 13 bases separating them. The CDR3 is CASSPLPAAGELFF. The DNA of the CDR3 is TGTGCCAGCAGTCCCCTTCCCGCGGCCGGGGAGCTGTTTTTT.

In this sample, this clonotype turned up many times. This chain joins TRBV12-3 or TRBV12-4 and TRBJ1-5, with a weak D call TRBD1 (6 bases). The CDR3 runs to 15 residues. Trimming took 4 bases from V and 0 from J, leaving 10 bases between them. In nucleotides, the CDR3 is TGTGCCAGCAGTTGGACAGCCGATAGCAATCAGCCCCAGCATTTT. It codes for CASSWTADSNQPQHF.

The sample holds a few counts of this clonotype. The chain joins TRBV2 to TRBJ2-7, with D hard to call. Germline V gene sequence: CDR1 SNHLY, CDR2 FYNNEI. Between the trimmed V and J ends, which lost 6 bases and 2 bases, there was a span of 11 bases. This CDR3 is 13 amino acids long. The CDR3 reads CASRHSSAYEQYF. CDR3 nucleotides: TGTGCCAGCAGACACAGTTCAGCCTACGAGCAGTACTTC.

This clonotype was counted at least ten times. The chain employs TRBV29-1 and TRBJ2-7, with D perhaps matching TRBD1 or TRBD2 (5 bases each). Germline V gene lookup returns CDR1 SQVTM and CDR2 ANQGSEA. This CDR3 spans 14 amino acids. Trimming took 1 base from V and 1 from J, leaving 11 bases between them. The CDR3 sequence: CSVEVPGRSYEQYF. The DNA of the CDR3 is TGCAGCGTTGAAGTACCAGGGAGATCCTACGAGCAGTACTTC.

This clonotype was observed many times. The genes are TRBV20-1 and TRBJ2-7; D perhaps matches TRBD2 (6 bases). Germline values: CDR1 DFQATT, CDR2 SNEGSKA (reference sequence). This CDR3 spans 14 amino acids. V was trimmed by 6 bases and J by 5 bases, leaving 20 bases between them. Here the CDR3 reads CSATPATGVHEQYF. The CDR3, as DNA: TGCAGTGCGACCCCTGCGACGGGGGTTCACGAGCAGTACTTC.

This clonotype came up once. The chain recombines TRBV19 with TRBJ1-2; 8 bases line up with TRBD1. Trimming cost V 6 bases and J 7 bases; bases outside gene matches: 13. The germline V gene has CDR1 LNHDA and CDR2 SQIVND (reference sequence). The CDR3 has 15 amino acids. This CDR3 is CASSRQGCPSSGYTF. CDR3 DNA: TGTGCCAGTAGCCGACAGGGGTGCCCCTCCAGTGGCTACACCTTC.